The entry below describes one TCR beta chain. The specificity of this receptor is unknown. No much larger clonotype is one base removed from it; base qualities were not supplied. The sample belongs to a study of blood T cell repertoires in COVID-19 (TCRdb year 2020). For the study in its entirety: Samples from collaborators originated in the United States, Italy and Spain and spanned both the acute and convalescent phases of COVID-19. The prospective study material was composed of cDNA or gDNA derived from T cells, B-cell-depleted T cells, or PBMCs. The dataset comprised deeply sampled blood TCRbeta repertoires from subjects exposed to, actively infected with, or recovered from COVID-19. The repertoires were released in a freely available public database meant as a resource for research on the immune response to SARS-CoV-2. The samples were drawn from the first 160 participants of the ongoing ImmuneRACE study and from some 1,300 subjects provided by 6 global collaborators. The sample metadata nearly always contained a de-identified subject ID, COVID-19 status, age in years and sex. Where available, HLA class I and class II types were obtained from metadata supplied by the sample provider rather than from assay-based typing. The study at large found these results: The amount of clinical and demographic metadata varied by source and participant and was provided uncurated.

Cut back by 1 base and 3 bases, the V and J ends lie 13 bases apart. The CDR3 spans 15 residues, from the cysteine through the phenylalanine. The entry retains the CDR3 DNA only, 45 bases that are in frame from base 1. The germline V gene (reference sequence) provides CDR1 MNHEY and CDR2 SMNVEV. TCRbeta CDR3 regions were amplified from genomic DNA by means of the immunoSEQ Assay, a bias-controlled multiplex PCR. The paper's processing steps were these. Within the assay, amplification of reference gene primers was used to estimate how many nucleated cells each sample contained. To quantify the absolute abundance of each unique TCRbeta CDR3 rearrangement, sequence reads were collapsed and filtered. For each sample, productive Simpson clonality was calculated as the square root of Simpson's diversity index over productive rearrangements. Not all clones reach the TCRdb copy of this immuneACCESS table, which keeps in-frame sequences only. Checked studies attribute under half of the gap to unresolved V genes and leave the rest unexplained. V and J calls plus clone size are reproduced from that table; the DNA served to infer D and trimming. The table for this sample lists 300,000 to 400,000 clones; about 86% of them were counted only once. The top ten constitute 4% to 5.5% of the sample.

Participants in the prospective study were aged roughly 18 to 90 years, lived in 20 to 25 United States geographic areas, and enrolled through a virtual design. Cohort assignment in the prospective study relied on participant-reported clinical history from a screening survey and a study questionnaire. Each participant in the prospective study had whole blood, serum and a nasopharyngeal or oropharyngeal swab collected by mobile phlebotomists. Participants in the prospective study had the option to provide additional blood draws and questionnaires over a 2-month period. Blood samples from the prospective study were shipped frozen or at room temperature prior to DNA extraction.

The sequence came from a woman aged 40 to 55 with acute COVID-19. The V and J genes are TRBV27 and TRBJ2-7; the best D guess is TRBD2, with 7 bases matching. The sample comprised PBMCs or T cells enriched from blood (not recorded which). The CDR3 region: CASSLFRGAGYEQYF. The sequence in DNA is TGTGCCAGCAGTTTATTCCGGGGGGCGGGCTACGAGCAGTACTTC.